Below, 17 T cell receptor beta chains from the same sample are listed, as sequenced in a study of Ad26.COV2.S vaccination and SARS-CoV-2 variants (dated by TCRdb to about 2021). Reading the label with the study, this specimen's treatment or condition is: roughly 20 received Ad26.COV2.S at low or high dose, single or two shots; about five received placebo; per-sample allocation not given. Repertoires of vaccine and placebo recipients were sequenced from samples taken on day 63 after the first injection. The library was generated by the immunoSEQ multiplex PCR assay. The table comes from immuneACCESS by way of TCRdb, which keeps in-frame sequences with V and J called. Part of the clones is missing from these tables; in studies checked, under half for an unresolved V gene and the rest for unknown reasons. Counted in this sample were hundreds of thousands of clones; approximately 88% of them appeared once. Of the sample, roughly 1.5% is held by the ten largest clones.

This specimen was peripheral blood, taken in a trial of Ad26.COV2.S vaccine versus placebo. The receptor set was obtained from a person aged 18-60 years who received the Ad26.COV2.S COVID-19 vaccine or a placebo.

V usage is TRBV18 and J usage is TRBJ2-1; 8 nucleotides align to TRBD1. V dropped 6 bases and J dropped 5; count of bases not matched to a gene: 12. There are 16 residues in the CDR3. Per germline, CDR1 KGHSH and CDR2 LQKENI. CDR3 coding DNA: TGTGCCAGCTCGCTAATGACAGGGGCTGTGGACAATGAGCAGTTCTTC. Its protein is CASSLMTGAVDNEQFF.

This clone was detected only a few times. The chain uses TRBV30 and TRBJ1-5; TRBD1 might be the D (5 bases). Trimming pared 8 bases from V and 4 bases from J, leaving 15 bases between. The V gene's germline CDR1 is GTSNPN and CDR2 SVGIG (reference sequence). The CDR3 spans 13 residues. The CDR3 here is CAGSWDRNQPQHF. DNA for the CDR3: TGTGCCGGCTCGTGGGACCGAAATCAGCCCCAGCATTTT.

The chain employs TRBV18 and TRBJ2-1; D is unresolved. V was clipped by 1 base and J by 1 base, with 8 bases between them. Looked up from germline, CDR1 is KGHSH and CDR2 is LQKENI. The CDR3 loop spans 15 amino acids. CDR3 in amino acids: CASSPQDPSYNEQFF. Written as DNA, the CDR3 is TGTGCCAGCTCACCACAGGACCCATCCTACAATGAGCAGTTCTTC.

This chain connects TRBV30 to TRBJ1-1; no clear D. The germline V gene has CDR1 GTSNPN and CDR2 SVGIG (reference sequence). V lost 1 base, J lost 6 bases, and 6 bases lay in between. The length of the CDR3 is 11 residues. The DNA for the CDR3 is TGTGCCTGGAGTGCCCGAGCTGAAGCTTTCTTT. This translates into CAWSARAEAFF. The whole variable domain, filled in from reference TRBV30 and TRBJ1-1, reads SQTIHQWPATLVQPVGSPLSLECTVEGTSNPNLYWYRQAAGRGLQLLFYSVGIGQISSEVPQNLSASRPQDRQFILSSKKLLLSDSGFYLCAWSARAEAFFGQGTRLTVV.

This chain joins TRBV25-1 and TRBJ2-3; the match to TRBD1 covers 11 bases. V lost 5 bases and J lost 4; bases outside the gene matches: 14. Per germline, CDR1 MGHDK and CDR2 SYGVNS. The CDR3 is 18 amino acids. The CDR3 spells CASSLGVTGTGGPDTQYF. For the CDR3, the DNA is TGTGCCAGCAGTCTCGGGGTGACCGGGACAGGGGGGCCAGATACGCAGTATTTT.

The chain combines TRBV2 with TRBJ1-5; weak D call: TRBD1 (5 bases). Germline-derived CDR1 and CDR2 are SNHLY and FYNNEI. Trimming removed 1 base from V and 2 bases from J, with 9 bases in between. CDR3 length: 15 amino acids. The CDR3 DNA reads TGTGCCAGCAGTGAAGTGGGGCCTGGCAATCAGCCCCAGCATTTT. Its translation: CASSEVGPGNQPQHF. The whole variable domain, remainder taken from reference TRBV2 and TRBJ1-5, is EPEVTQTPSHQVTQMGQEVILRCVPISNHLYFYWYRQILGQKVEFLVSFYNNEISEKSEIFDDQFSVERPDGSNFTLKIRSTKLEDSAMYFCASSEVGPGNQPQHFGDGTRLSIL.

The CDR3: CARSTGGIQPQHF. The CDR3 coding sequence is TGTGCCAGGTCGACAGGGGGTATTCAGCCCCAGCATTTT. The chain combines TRBV6-5 with TRBJ1-5, with TRBD1 matching 9 bases. This CDR3 is 13 amino acids long. The trim removed 9 bases at V and 6 bases at J, leaving 6 bases unmatched. From germline, CDR1 is MNHEY and CDR2 SVGAGI.

V gene TRBV7-6 combines with J gene TRBJ2-5, with 9 bases that match TRBD1. The trim removed 0 bases at V and 4 bases at J, leaving 3 bases unmatched. Germline lookup yields CDR1 SGHVS and CDR2 FNYEAQ. CDR3 size: 15 residues. CDR3 sequence (DNA): TGTGCCAGCAGCTTAGCCCCGGACAGGGGAGAGACCCAGTACTTC. Protein sequence: CASSLAPDRGETQYF.

This rearrangement joins TRBV5-1 to TRBJ2-2, with TRBD1 identical over 11 bases. Germline V gene data show CDR1 as SGHRS and CDR2 as YFSETQ. This CDR3 spans 15 amino acids. The V gene end was trimmed by 2 bases and the J gene end by 7 bases; junction bases not matched to a gene: 4. The chain's CDR3 is CASSFGDRGNGELFF. The CDR3, as DNA: TGCGCCAGCAGCTTTGGGGACAGGGGGAACGGGGAGCTGTTTTTT.

The chain recombines TRBV3-1 (or the pseudogene TRBV3-2) with TRBJ2-5; weak D call: TRBD2 (6 bases). Germline V lookup: CDR1 LGHDT, CDR2 YNNKEL (reference sequence). With 0 bases removed from V and 7 bases from J, the gap between germline ends came to 6 bases. The CDR3 extends over 12 amino acids. The CDR3 sequence is CASSQEGGTQYF. As DNA, the CDR3 is TGTGCCAGCAGCCAAGAGGGGGGGACCCAGTACTTC.

With regard to this clone: Distinct nucleotide sequences in the sample also encode this CDR3. The CDR3 loop is CAWSIGGDTEAFF. DNA for the CDR3: TGTGCCTGGAGTATCGGCGGGGACACTGAAGCTTTCTTT. V gene TRBV30 combines with J gene TRBJ1-1; no firm D call. Per germline, CDR1 GTSNPN and CDR2 SVGIG (reference sequence). The CDR3 extends over 13 amino acids. V gave up 2 bases and J gave up 3 bases, with 10 bases separating them.

This clone showed up just a few times. The sample contains more than one DNA sequence encoding this CDR3. CDR3 protein: CASSLQGTYEQYF. DNA for the CDR3: TGTGCCAGCAGCTTGCAGGGGACCTACGAGCAGTACTTC. V is TRBV5-4 and J is TRBJ2-7; a possible D gene is TRBD1 (6 bases). V was cut by 1 base and J by 2 bases, with 7 bases left in between. The germline V gene encodes CDR1 SGHNT and CDR2 YYREEE (reference sequence). The CDR3 covers 13 residues.

The rearrangement uses TRBV7-9 and TRBJ2-5, with a weak D call TRBD2 (5 bases). Germline V gene lookup returns CDR1 SEHNR and CDR2 FQNEAQ (reference sequence). The length of the CDR3 is 13 residues. V was trimmed by 6 bases and J by 5 bases, leaving 13 bases between them. CDR3 residues: CASRTGMGETQYF. In nucleotides, the CDR3 is TGTGCCAGCAGAACCGGGATGGGCGAGACCCAGTACTTC.

The CDR3 region has the DNA TGTGCCAGCAGCGACAGGGGGAGTAGTACCTACGAGCAGTACTTC. This translates into CASSDRGSSTYEQYF. The chain couples TRBV7-9 to TRBJ2-7; the match to TRBD1 covers 9 bases. CDR1 and CDR2 (germline): SEHNR, FQNEAQ (reference sequence). V lost 5 bases to trimming and J lost 2 bases; unmatched junction nucleotides: 7. The CDR3 is 15 residues long.

This clone has a handful of counts. J is TRBJ2-7 and V is TRBV9, with 11 bases identical to TRBD2. The CDR3 spans 16 residues. Germline values: CDR1 SGDLS, CDR2 YYNGEE. Germline trimming cut 2 bases from V and 3 bases from J; bases unmatched to any gene: 7. This chain's CDR3 is CASSVGTGTSGYEQYF. CDR3 coding DNA: TGTGCCAGCAGCGTGGGTACCGGGACTAGCGGCTACGAGCAGTACTTC.

The rearrangement joins TRBV10-2 to TRBJ2-7; D is perhaps TRBD2 (6 bases). This CDR3 has 14 amino acids. Per the germline V gene, CDR1 is WSHSY and CDR2 is SAAADI. The V gene lost 4 bases and the J gene lost 7 bases, with 17 bases spanning the gap. The CDR3 protein is CASSVGVGAGEQYF. The CDR3 nucleotides read TGCGCCAGCAGTGTCGGGGTCGGCGCGGGGGAGCAGTACTTC.

The V call is TRBV19, the J call TRBJ2-5, with 14 bases aligning to TRBD2. The CDR3 extends over 17 amino acids. J gave up 5 bases and V 3 bases, and 8 bases lay outside the gene matches. CDR1 is LNHDA and CDR2 is SQIVND in the germline V gene (reference sequence). In DNA form, the CDR3 reads TGTGCCAGTAGTATGGGGGGGACTAGCGGGAGTAAGGAGACCCAGTACTTC. This encodes CASSMGGTSGSKETQYF. Together with reference TRBV19 and TRBJ2-5, the CDR3 gives the full variable domain: DGGITQSPKYLFRKEGQNVTLSCEQNLNHDAMYWYRQDPGQGLRLIYYSQIVNDFQKGDIAEGYSVSREKKESFPLTVTSAQKNPTAFYLCASSMGGTSGSKETQYFGPGTRLLVL.